Sample share makes the clone carrying this TCR beta chain medium-sized. Its antigen is still unknown. This sample stems from a study of T cells generated in artificial thymic organoids. Study-wide findings and caveats: TCR diversity of organoid-derived CD8 single positive cells matched thymic and naive blood cells.

Bead-based magnetic selection enriched CD8+ T cells. RNA was purified from about 40,000 to 200,000 sorted cells per sample. The CDR3 runs 15 residues. Trimming left V 5 bases short and J 2 bases short, with 13 bases between. From germline, CDR1 is SEHNR and CDR2 FQNEAQ (reference sequence). Reverse primers in the TRAC or TRBC constant regions drove separate semi-nested PCRs for TCRalpha and TCRbeta. RNA input for cDNA ranged from about 3 to 500 ng. Via MiXCR, TCRdb re-called the 5' RACE reads, giving one row per CDR3 protein. The sample includes approximately 5,100 distinct CDR3 sequences, over 25% of them seen just once.

The sequence was collected from a human donor who gave cord blood stem cells for thymic organoid culture, a cardiac surgery patient who gave postnatal thymus, or a blood donor (not recorded which). This chain links TRBV7-9 with TRBJ1-5; D is unclear. Sequencing was performed on naive CD8+ T cells from blood. The subset denotes: CD3+TCRalphabeta+CD8SP T cells; for blood, CD45RO-CCR7+ naive CD8+ T cells. The CDR3 nucleotides are TGTGCCAGCAGCAACAGTGGGCTGGGCAATCAGCCCCAGCATTTT. Translating it yields CASSNSGLGNQPQHF.